The source of this T cell receptor beta chain is a study of blood T cells in healthy people across ages (dated by TCRdb to the mid-2010s). At the level of the whole study: In model experiments, template switching captured roughly one uniquely barcoded TCR beta cDNA molecule for every two T cells. Age-related changes in TCR beta repertoire diversity were measured in the study by deep sequencing normalized with unique cDNA molecular identifiers. Four age groups were formed from the donors: young (average about 15 years), middle-aged (around 41), aged (about 62) and long-lived (less than 85). Using the same blood draw, the study looked at two additional independent replicas of 1 million unique cDNA reads for two donors, one aged 18 to 29 and the other aged 80 or older. To avoid experimental bias, donors of different ages were spread randomly across the sequencing lanes.

What the study reported, not specific to this receptor: Since profiling was done on bulk unsorted PBMCs, naive and antigen-experienced compartments could not be conclusively compared. Observed TCR beta diversity correlated strongly with the percentage of naive T cells measured by flow cytometry. Observed TCR beta diversity per million T cells fell roughly linearly with age, and a significant reduction was already apparent by age roughly 40. The CMV infection status of donors was not known, potentially confounding age-related changes in expanded clonotypes. Compared with the aged group, the long-lived group had more naive CD4+ T cells, fewer expanded clones and increased TCR diversity, suggesting age selection. Estimates of total diversity based on one million sequenced T cells were considered lower bounds and underestimates.

As to this clonotype: Its antigen has not been determined. No base qualities exist here, and no much larger clone lies one base off it.

CDR1 is given as SEHNR and CDR2 as FQNEAQ, both from the germline V gene (reference sequence). Taken from cysteine to phenylalanine, the CDR3 has 14 residues. Just the 42-base CDR3 DNA is kept, in frame starting at base 1. The donors were about 40 Caucasian individuals from Russia, aged about 6 to 95 years, who were systemically healthy. Each donor gave roughly 9 milliliters of peripheral blood, drawn into EDTA-treated Vacutainer tubes. Ficoll-Paque density-gradient centrifugation was used to isolate PBMCs, with at least 6 million per sample. Total RNA was extracted from PBMCs with Trizol reagent, with at least 6 micrograms obtained per sample. The percentages of naive CD45RAhigh/CD27high T cells were determined by flow cytometry on a PBMC aliquot from every donor. Libraries were built with 5' RACE. The sample was run on an Illumina HiSeq 2500. A second PCR of about 6 to 11 cycles was performed with a sample-barcoded 5' primer and a J-beta primer mix. A template-switch 5' adaptor carrying 12 random nucleotides introduced a unique molecular identifier onto each TCR beta cDNA molecule. Each sample yielded at least 2.5 million CDR3-containing paired-end reads. First-strand cDNA was synthesized from all RNA with the Mint cDNA synthesis kit, primed by a TRBC-specific oligonucleotide. All cDNA was treated with uracil-DNA glycosylase and then went through a first 18-cycle PCR with the universal primers M1SS and BC2_uni_R. The paper's processing steps were these. For normalization, 1 million high-quality reads were randomly selected from each sample, with every read carrying a distinct molecular identifier. Instead of being binned into consensus sequences, reads with shared molecular identifiers were discarded. MiTCR, run with a Q25 quality threshold and the strictest error-elimination algorithm, handled CDR3 identification, clonotype clustering and error correction. A nonparametric unseen species model using Euler transformation provided a lower-bound estimate of total TCR beta diversity. Clones were called with MiXCR by TCRdb after fastp trimmed the public reads at Q25, and only in-frame beta chains were retained. When rows share a CDR3 protein, they turn into one entry using the most common DNA and genes. The authors' filters were not applied to this entry. The sample has around 850,000 distinct CDR3 sequences on record, 35% to 40% of them singletons. The ten biggest clones cover around 13% of the sample.

The clonotype was recovered from a man aged 18 to 29 in good health. Specimen: blood. This chain joins TRBV7-9 to TRBJ2-1, with a weak D call of TRBD2 (5 bases match). The DNA end is more similar to TRBJ2-7, so the J call may be wrong. The CDR3 sequence is CASSARAAGNEQYF. The sequenced DNA is TGTGCCAGCAGCGCCCGGGCTGCGGGCAATGAGCAGTACTTC.